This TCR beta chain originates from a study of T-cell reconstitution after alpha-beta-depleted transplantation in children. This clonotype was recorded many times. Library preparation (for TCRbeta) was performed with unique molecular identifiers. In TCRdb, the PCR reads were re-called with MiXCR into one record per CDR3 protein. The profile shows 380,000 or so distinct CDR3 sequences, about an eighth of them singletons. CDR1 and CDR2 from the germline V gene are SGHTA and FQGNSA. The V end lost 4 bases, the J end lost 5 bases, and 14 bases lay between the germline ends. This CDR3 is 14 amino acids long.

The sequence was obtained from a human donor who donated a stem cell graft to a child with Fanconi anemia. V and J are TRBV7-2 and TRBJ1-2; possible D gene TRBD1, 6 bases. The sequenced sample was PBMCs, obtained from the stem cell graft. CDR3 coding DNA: TGTGCCAGCAGCTCGGTACAGGGCCTTTATGGCTACACCTTC. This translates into CASSSVQGLYGYTF.